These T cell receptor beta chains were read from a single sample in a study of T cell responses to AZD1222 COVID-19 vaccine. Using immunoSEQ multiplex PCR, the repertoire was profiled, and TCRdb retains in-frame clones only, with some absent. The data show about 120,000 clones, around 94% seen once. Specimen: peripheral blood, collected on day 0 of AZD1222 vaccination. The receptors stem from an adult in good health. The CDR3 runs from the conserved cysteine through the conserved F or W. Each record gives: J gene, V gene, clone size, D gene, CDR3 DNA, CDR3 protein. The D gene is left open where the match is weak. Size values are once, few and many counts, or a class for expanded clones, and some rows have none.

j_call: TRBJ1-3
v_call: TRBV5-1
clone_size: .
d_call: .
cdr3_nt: TGCGCCAGCAGCTTGGAAACAGGTCCCGGAAACACCATATATTTT
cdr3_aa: CASSLETGPGNTIYF

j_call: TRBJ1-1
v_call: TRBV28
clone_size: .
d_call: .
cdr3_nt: TGTGCCAGCATCCTCTGGGGTCGGGGGAACACTGAAGCTTTCTTT
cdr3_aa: CASILWGRGNTEAFF

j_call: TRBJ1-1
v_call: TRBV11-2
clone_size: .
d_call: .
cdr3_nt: TGTGCCAGCGGTGGGGCAATCGCTGAAGCTTTCTTT
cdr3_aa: CASGGAIAEAFF

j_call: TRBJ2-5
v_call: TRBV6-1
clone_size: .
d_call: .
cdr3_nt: TGTGCCAGCAGTGAACTAGGGCAGGACTCCCAAGAGACCCAGTACTTC
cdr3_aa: CASSELGQDSQETQYF

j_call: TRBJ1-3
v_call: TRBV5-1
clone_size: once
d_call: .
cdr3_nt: TGCGCCAGCAGCATACAGGGCTCTGGAAACACCATATATTTT
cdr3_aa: CASSIQGSGNTIYF

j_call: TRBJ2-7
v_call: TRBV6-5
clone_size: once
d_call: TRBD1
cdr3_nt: TGTGCCAGCAGTTCGTACAGGGGCCCCTACGAGCAGTACTTC
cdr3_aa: CASSSYRGPYEQYF

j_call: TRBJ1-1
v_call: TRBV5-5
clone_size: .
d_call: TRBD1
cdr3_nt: TGTGCCAGCAGCTTGGTGGGACAGGGGATTCCGAACACTGAAGCTTTCTTT
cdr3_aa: CASSLVGQGIPNTEAFF

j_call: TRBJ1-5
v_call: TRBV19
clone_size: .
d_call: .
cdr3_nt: TGTGCCAGTAGTATCTTGGATAATCAGCCCCAGCATTTT
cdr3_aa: CASSILDNQPQHF

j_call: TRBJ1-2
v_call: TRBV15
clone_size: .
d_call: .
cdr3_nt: TGTGCCACCAGAATTCGGGGGTCGCATGGCTACACCTTC
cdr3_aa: CATRIRGSHGYTF

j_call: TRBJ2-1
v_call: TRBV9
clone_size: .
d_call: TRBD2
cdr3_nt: TGTGCCAGCAGCGTAGAAGGACTAGCGATAATCAATGAGCAGTTCTTC
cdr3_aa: CASSVEGLAIINEQFF

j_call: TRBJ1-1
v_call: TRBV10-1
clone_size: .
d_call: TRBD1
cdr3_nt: TGCGCCAGCAGTAAGACAGGGCTCAGCAACACTGAAGCTTTCTTT
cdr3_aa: CASSKTGLSNTEAFF

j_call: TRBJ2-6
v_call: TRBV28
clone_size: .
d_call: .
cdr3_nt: TGTGCCAGCAGTTTTCTCCGGCAAACTGGGGCCAACGTCCTGACTTTC
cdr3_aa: CASSFLRQTGANVLTF

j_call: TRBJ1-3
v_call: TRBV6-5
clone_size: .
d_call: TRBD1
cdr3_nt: TGTGCCAGCGACCTTACAGGGGACGGGGGAAACACCATATATTTT
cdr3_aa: CASDLTGDGGNTIYF

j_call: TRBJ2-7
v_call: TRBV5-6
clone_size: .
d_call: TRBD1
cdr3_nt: TGTGCCAGCAGCTTCGGGACAGGGGGCATGGACGAGCAGTACTTC
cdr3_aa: CASSFGTGGMDEQYF

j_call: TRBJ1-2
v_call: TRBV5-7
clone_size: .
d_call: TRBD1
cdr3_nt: TGTGCCAGCAGCTTCTGTAGGGGGCGACGCTACACCTTC
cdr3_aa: CASSFCRGRRYTF

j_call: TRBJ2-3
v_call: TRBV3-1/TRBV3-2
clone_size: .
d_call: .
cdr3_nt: TGTGCCAGCACCCGACAGGGGAGGGCCACAGATACGCAGTATTTT
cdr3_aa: CASTRQGRATDTQYF

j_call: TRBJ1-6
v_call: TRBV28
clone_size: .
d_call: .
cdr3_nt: TGTGCCAGCAGTTTATCGCAGGGCTCTTATAATTCACCCCTCCACTTT
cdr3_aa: CASSLSQGSYNSPLHF

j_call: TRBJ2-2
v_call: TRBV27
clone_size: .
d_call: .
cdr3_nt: TGTGCCAGCAGTTTCAGCCTCGGGGCGACCGGGGAGCTGTTTTTT
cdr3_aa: CASSFSLGATGELFF

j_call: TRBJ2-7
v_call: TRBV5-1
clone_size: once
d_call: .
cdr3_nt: TGCGCCAGCAGCTTCCCCTTAGGGGGTAGAAGCCCCTTCGAGCAGTACTTC
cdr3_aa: CASSFPLGGRSPFEQYF

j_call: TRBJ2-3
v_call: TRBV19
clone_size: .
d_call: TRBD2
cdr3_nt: TGTGCCAGTAGTCGACTAGCCCCCGGGGATACGCAGTATTTT
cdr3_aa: CASSRLAPGDTQYF

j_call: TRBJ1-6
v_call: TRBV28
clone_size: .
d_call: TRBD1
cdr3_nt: TGTGCCAGCAGTCCCACAGGGGGCTCCTATAATTCACCCCTCCACTTT
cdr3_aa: CASSPTGGSYNSPLHF

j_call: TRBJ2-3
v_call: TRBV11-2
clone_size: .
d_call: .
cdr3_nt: TGTGCCAGCAGCTTTCGACTAGTTCGAGATACGCAGTATTTT
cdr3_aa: CASSFRLVRDTQYF

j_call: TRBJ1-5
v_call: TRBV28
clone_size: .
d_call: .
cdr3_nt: TGTGCCAGCAGCCGTGTGTCCACAGGTGAGGGACTGGGCAATCAGCCCCAGCATTTT
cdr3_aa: CASSRVSTGEGLGNQPQHF

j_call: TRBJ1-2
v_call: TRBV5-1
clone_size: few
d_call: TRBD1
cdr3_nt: TGCGCCAGCAGCTTGGGAGTTACAGGGGGCGGAAATGGCTACACCTTC
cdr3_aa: CASSLGVTGGGNGYTF

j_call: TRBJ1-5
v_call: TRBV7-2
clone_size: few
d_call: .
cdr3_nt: TGTGCCAGCAGTCCCGACTGGGATCAGCCCCAGCATTTT
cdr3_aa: CASSPDWDQPQHF

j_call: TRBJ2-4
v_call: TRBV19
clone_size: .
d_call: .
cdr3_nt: TGTGCCAGTAGTATAAGCCCGAACATTCAGTACTTC
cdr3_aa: CASSISPNIQYF

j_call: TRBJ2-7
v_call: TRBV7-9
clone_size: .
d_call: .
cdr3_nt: TGTGCCAGCAGCTCGGACTGGAGAAGCTCCTACGAGCAGTACTTC
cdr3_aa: CASSSDWRSSYEQYF

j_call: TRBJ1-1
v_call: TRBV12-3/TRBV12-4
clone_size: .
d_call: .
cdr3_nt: TGTGCCAGCAGTTTAGGACAGGTTTCGAGGTCTTTCTTT
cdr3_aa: CASSLGQVSRSFF

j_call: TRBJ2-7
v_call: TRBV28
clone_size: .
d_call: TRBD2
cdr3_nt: TGTGCCAGCAGTTTACCGACTAGCGTAACCTACGAGCAGTACTTC
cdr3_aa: CASSLPTSVTYEQYF

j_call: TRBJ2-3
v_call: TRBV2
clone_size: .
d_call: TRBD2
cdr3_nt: TGTGCCAGCAGGGGGCATCCTGGACTAGCCGGGCCAGATACGCAGTATTTT
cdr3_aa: CASRGHPGLAGPDTQYF

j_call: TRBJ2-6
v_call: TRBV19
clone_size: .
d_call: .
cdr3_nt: TGTGCCAGTAGTACGTACCGGAGCTCTGGGGCCAACGTCCTGACTTTC
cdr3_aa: CASSTYRSSGANVLTF